This TCR beta chain was obtained from a study of blood T cell dynamics during melanoma immunotherapy. As for time point: week 3, after first cycle of checkpoint inhibitor. Blood was drawn before treatment and at week 3 after checkpoint blockade. Sequencing used immunoSEQ multiplex PCR; TCRdb keeps in-frame clones, though not all of them. Among fewer than 20,000 clones, approximately 94% were seen once, and the ten largest hold 0.2% to 0.25%. The sequence came from a human donor with melanoma. Sequencing was performed on effector memory CD8+ T cells from blood, taken from a patient treated with checkpoint blockade.

The CDR3 sequence: CSVAEAYEQYF. DNA of the CDR3: TGCAGCGTTGCGGAGGCCTACGAGCAGTACTTC. The chain uses TRBV29-1 and TRBJ2-7; tentative D call: TRBD2 (5 bases). V was clipped by 4 bases and J by 2 bases, with 6 bases between them. The germline gives CDR1 SQVTM, CDR2 ANQGSEA. The CDR3 sequence is 11 residues long.